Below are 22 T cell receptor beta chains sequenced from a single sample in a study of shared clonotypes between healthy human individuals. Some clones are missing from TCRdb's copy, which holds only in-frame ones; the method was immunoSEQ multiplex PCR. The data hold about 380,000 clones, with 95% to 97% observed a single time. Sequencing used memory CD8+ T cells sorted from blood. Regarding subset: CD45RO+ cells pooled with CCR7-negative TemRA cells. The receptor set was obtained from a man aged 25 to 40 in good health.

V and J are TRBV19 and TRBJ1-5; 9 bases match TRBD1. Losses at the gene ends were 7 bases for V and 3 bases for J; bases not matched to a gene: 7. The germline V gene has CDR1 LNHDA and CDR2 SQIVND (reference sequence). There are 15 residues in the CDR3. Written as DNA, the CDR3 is TGTGCCAGTAAGTCCGGGGACAGGGTCAATCAGCCCCAGCATTTT. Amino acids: CASKSGDRVNQPQHF. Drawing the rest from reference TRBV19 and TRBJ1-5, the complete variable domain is DGGITQSPKYLFRKEGQNVTLSCEQNLNHDAMYWYRQDPGQGLRLIYYSQIVNDFQKGDIAEGYSVSREKKESFPLTVTSAQKNPTAFYLCASKSGDRVNQPQHFGDGTRLSIL.

The CDR3 loop is CASSDRRTGRNGYTF. The CDR3 DNA is TGTGCCAGCAGTGATAGGAGGACAGGGAGAAATGGCTACACCTTC. J is TRBJ1-2 and V is TRBV25-1, with 8 bases fitting TRBD1. Germline CDR1 and CDR2: MGHDK and SYGVNS. V lost 3 bases to trimming and J lost 6 bases; unmatched junction nucleotides: 9. This CDR3 has 15 residues.

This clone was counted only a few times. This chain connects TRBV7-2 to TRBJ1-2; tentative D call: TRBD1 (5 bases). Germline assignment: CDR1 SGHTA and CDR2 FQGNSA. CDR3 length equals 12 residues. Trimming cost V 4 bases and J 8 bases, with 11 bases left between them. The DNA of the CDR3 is TGTGCCAGCAGCTGGGACGGCTTGGGCTACACCTTC. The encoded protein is CASSWDGLGYTF.

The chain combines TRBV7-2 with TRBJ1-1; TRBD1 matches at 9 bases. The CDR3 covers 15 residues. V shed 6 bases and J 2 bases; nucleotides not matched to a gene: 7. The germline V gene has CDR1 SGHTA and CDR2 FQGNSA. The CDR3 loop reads CASSLTGGANTEAFF. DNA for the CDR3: TGTGCCAGCAGTTTAACAGGGGGCGCAAACACTGAAGCTTTCTTT. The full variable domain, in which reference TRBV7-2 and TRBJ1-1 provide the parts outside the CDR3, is GAGVSQSPSNKVTEKGKDVELRCDPISGHTALYWYRQSLGQGLEFLIYFQGNSAPDKSGLPSDRFSAERTGGSVSTLTIQRTQQEDSAVYLCASSLTGGANTEAFFGQGTRLTVV.

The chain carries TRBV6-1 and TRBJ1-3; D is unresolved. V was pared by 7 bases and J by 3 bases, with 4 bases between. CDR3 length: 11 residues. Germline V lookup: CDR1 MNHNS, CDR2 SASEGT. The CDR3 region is CASTVGNTIYF. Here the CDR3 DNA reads TGTGCCAGCACAGTTGGAAACACCATATATTTT.

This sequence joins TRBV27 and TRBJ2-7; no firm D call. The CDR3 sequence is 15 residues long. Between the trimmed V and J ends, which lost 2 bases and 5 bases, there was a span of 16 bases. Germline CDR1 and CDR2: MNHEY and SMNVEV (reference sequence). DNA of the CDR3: TGTGCCAGCAGTTTAAGGAGTGGCAGCTTGAACGAGCAGTACTTC. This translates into CASSLRSGSLNEQYF.

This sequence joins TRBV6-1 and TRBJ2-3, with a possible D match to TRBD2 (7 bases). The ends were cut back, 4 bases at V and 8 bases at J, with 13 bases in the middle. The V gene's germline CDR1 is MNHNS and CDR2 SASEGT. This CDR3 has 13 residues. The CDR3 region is CASSGGGVGTQYF. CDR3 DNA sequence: TGTGCCAGCAGTGGGGGGGGCGTGGGTACGCAGTATTTT.

The DNA of the CDR3 is TGCGCCAGCAGCTTGGAAGGGGTTGGCTACACCTTC. This translates into CASSLEGVGYTF. V usage is TRBV5-1 and J usage is TRBJ1-2, with a tentative D call TRBD1 (5 bases). From germline, CDR1 is SGHRS and CDR2 YFSETQ. The CDR3 sequence is 12 residues long. Trimming removed 0 bases from V and 7 bases from J, with 7 bases in between.

CDR3 protein: CASSPVRRTSGRPYEQYF. CDR3 nucleotide sequence: TGTGCCAGCAGTCCCGTACGCCGGACTAGCGGGAGGCCCTACGAGCAGTACTTC. The chain employs TRBV27 and TRBJ2-7; 14 bases match TRBD2. This CDR3 comprises 18 residues. The germline V gene encodes CDR1 MNHEY and CDR2 SMNVEV (reference sequence). Trimming at V came to 5 bases and at J to 2 bases, leaving 11 bases not matched to a gene.

The CDR3 loop reads CASSLTASRRDEAFF. Written as DNA, the CDR3 is TGTGCCAGCAGTTTAACTGCAAGCCGGCGGGATGAAGCTTTCTTT. V and J are TRBV27 and TRBJ1-1; D is uncertain. Germline CDR1 is MNHEY and CDR2 is SMNVEV (reference sequence). The CDR3 loop spans 15 amino acids. Trimming took off 2 bases at V and 7 bases at J, with 17 bases between the two ends.

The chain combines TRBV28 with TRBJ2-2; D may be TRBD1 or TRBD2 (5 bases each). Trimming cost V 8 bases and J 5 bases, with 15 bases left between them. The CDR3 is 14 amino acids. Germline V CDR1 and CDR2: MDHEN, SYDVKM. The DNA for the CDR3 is TGTGCCAGCTTTTATTCTGGGGGTACCGGGGAGCTGTTTTTT. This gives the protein CASFYSGGTGELFF.

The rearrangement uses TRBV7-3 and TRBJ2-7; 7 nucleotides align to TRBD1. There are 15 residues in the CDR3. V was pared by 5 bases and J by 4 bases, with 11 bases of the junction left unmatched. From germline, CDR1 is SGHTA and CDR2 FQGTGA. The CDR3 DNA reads TGTGCCAGCAGCCTCCGGGACAGTCCTATTTACGAGCAGTACTTC. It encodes CASSLRDSPIYEQYF.

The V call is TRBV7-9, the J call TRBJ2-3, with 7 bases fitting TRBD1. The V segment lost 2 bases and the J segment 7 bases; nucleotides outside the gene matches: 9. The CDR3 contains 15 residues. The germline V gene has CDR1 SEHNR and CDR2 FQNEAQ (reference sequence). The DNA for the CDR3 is TGTGCCAGCAGCTTACCGGGACAGACCCTTAATACGCAGTATTTT. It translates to CASSLPGQTLNTQYF.

CDR3 coding DNA: TGTGCCAGCAGCTTAGGAGACAGTAGCAATCAGCCCCAGCATTTT. Translating gives CASSLGDSSNQPQHF. The chain is built from TRBV7-2 and TRBJ1-5; TRBD1 might be the D (5 bases). The CDR3 runs to 15 residues. The V and J ends lost 1 base and 0 bases respectively, with 7 bases between them. CDR1 and CDR2 from the germline V gene are SGHTA and FQGNSA. Drawing the rest from reference TRBV7-2 and TRBJ1-5, the complete variable domain is GAGVSQSPSNKVTEKGKDVELRCDPISGHTALYWYRQSLGQGLEFLIYFQGNSAPDKSGLPSDRFSAERTGGSVSTLTIQRTQQEDSAVYLCASSLGDSSNQPQHFGDGTRLSIL.

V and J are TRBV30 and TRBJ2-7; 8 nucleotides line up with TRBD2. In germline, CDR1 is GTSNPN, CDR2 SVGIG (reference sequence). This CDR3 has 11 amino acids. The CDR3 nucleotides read TGTGCGACGGGACTAGCCTACGAGCAGTACTTC. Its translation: CATGLAYEQYF.

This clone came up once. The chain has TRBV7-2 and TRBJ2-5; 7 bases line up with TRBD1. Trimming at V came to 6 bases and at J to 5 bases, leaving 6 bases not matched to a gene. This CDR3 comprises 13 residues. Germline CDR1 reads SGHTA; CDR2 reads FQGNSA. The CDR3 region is CASRRGPRETQYF. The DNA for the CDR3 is TGTGCCAGCAGAAGGGGGCCACGGGAGACCCAGTACTTC.

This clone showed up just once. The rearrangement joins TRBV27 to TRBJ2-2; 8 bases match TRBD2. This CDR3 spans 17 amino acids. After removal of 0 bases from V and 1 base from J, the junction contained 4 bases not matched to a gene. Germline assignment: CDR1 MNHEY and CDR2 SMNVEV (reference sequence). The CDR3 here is CASSLSYAGGNTGELFF. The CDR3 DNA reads TGTGCCAGCAGTTTATCGTATGCGGGAGGGAACACCGGGGAGCTGTTTTTT.

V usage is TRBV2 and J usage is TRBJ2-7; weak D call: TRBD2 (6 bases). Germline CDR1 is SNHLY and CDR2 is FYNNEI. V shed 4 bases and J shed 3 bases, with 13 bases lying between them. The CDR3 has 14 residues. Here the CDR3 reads CASSVGAGNYEQYF. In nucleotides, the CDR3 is TGTGCCAGCAGTGTCGGAGCGGGCAACTACGAGCAGTACTTC.

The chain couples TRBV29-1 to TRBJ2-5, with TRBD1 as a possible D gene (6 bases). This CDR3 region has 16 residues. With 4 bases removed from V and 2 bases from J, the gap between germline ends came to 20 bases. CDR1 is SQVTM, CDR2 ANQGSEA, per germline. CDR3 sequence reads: CSVAWAQTGLQETQYF. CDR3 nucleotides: TGCAGCGTTGCTTGGGCTCAAACAGGGTTACAAGAGACCCAGTACTTC.

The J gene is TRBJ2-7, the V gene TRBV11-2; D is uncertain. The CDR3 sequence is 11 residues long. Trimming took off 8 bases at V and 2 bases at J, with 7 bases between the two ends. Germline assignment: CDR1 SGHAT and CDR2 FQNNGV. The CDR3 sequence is CASSAPYEQYF. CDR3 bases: TGTGCCAGCTCAGCCCCCTACGAGCAGTACTTC.

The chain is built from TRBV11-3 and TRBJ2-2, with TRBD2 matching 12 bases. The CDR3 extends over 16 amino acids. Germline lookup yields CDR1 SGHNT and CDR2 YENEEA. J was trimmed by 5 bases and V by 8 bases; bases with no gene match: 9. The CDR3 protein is CASGGLAGLGTGELFF. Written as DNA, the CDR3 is TGTGCCAGCGGTGGACTAGCGGGATTGGGAACCGGGGAGCTGTTTTTT.

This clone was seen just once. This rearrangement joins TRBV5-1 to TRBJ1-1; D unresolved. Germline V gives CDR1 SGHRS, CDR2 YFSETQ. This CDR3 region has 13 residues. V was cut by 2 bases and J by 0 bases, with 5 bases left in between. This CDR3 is CASSLQMNTEAFF. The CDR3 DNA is TGCGCCAGCAGCTTACAGATGAACACTGAAGCTTTCTTT.